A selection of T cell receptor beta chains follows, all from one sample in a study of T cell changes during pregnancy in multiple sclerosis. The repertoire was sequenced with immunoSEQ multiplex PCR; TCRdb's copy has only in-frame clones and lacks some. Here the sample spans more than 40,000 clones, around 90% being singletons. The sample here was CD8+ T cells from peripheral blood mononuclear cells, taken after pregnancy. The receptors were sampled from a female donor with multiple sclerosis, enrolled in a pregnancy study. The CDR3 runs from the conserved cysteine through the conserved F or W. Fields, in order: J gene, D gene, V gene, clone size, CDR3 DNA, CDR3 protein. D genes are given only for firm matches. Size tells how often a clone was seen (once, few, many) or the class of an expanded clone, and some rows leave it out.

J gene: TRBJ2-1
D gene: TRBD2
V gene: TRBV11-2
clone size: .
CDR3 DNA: TGTGCCAGCAGCTCCTTCCCTCGACTAGCGGAGACCAATGAGCAGTTCTTC
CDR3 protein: CASSSFPRLAETNEQFF

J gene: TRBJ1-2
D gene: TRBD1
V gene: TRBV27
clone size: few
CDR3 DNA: TGTGCCAGCAGCCCGAGCCAGGGGGAAACAGATGGCTACACCTTC
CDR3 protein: CASSPSQGETDGYTF

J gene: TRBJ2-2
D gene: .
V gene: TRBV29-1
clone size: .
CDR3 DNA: TGCAGCGTTGAAGGGTTGGCAGGGGACCGGGAGCTGTTTTTT
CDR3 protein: CSVEGLAGDRELFF

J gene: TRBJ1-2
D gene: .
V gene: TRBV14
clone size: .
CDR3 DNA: TGTGCCAGCAGCCAAGACCCAGGGGTTATCTATGGCTACACCTTC
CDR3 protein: CASSQDPGVIYGYTF

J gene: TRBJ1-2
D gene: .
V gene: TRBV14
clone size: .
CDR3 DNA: TGTGCCAGCAGCCGGATTGACTTATCTAACTATGGCTACACCTTC
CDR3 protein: CASSRIDLSNYGYTF

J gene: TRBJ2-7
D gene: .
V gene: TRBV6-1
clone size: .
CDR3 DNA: TGTGCCAGCAGTGAGAGACGTACAGGCGGGATCTACGAGCAGTACTTC
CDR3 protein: CASSERRTGGIYEQYF

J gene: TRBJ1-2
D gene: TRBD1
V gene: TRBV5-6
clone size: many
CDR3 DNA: TGTGCCAGCAGTAGGCGACAGGGGGCTGACTATGGCTACACCTTC
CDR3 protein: CASSRRQGADYGYTF

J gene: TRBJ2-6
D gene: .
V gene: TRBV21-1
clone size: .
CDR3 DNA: TGTGCCAGCAGCAAGGACATACGTCACTCTGGGGCCAACGTCCTGACTTTC
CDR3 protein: CASSKDIRHSGANVLTF

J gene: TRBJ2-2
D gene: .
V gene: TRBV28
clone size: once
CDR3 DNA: TGTGCCACCTCCTGGGTTGTGACTACCCTCGAGGGCGGGGAGCTGTTTTTT
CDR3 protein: CATSWVVTTLEGGELFF

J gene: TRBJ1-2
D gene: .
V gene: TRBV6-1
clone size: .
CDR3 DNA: TGTGCCAGCACCAGGGGCGGGAGCTATGGCTACACCTTC
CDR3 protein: CASTRGGSYGYTF